This is a list of T cell receptor beta chains from one sample in a study of OX40 agonist ivuxolimab in advanced cancers. Assay: immunoSEQ multiplex PCR; the TCRdb copy retains only in-frame clones and omits some. This sample has roughly 32,000 clones; roughly four fifths occur once, and the top ten carry around a fifth. Sequencing was performed on CD4+ or CD8+ T cells sorted from blood, taken in a trial of the OX40 agonist ivuxolimab. The receptors stem from an adult with an advanced solid tumor such as melanoma, head and neck, liver or kidney cancer. Each CDR3 is given with its conserved first and last residue. A D gene is named only where the DNA matches it firmly. Clone size, where shown, is once, few, many, or a class for clones that have expanded.

v_gene,d_gene,j_gene,abundance,CDR3nt,CDR3aa
TRBV6-5,TRBD1,TRBJ1-1,.,TGTGCCAGCACCGAGGGACAGGGGAACACTGAAGCTTTCTTT,CASTEGQGNTEAFF
TRBV7-8,TRBD1,TRBJ1-2,once,TGTGCCAGCAGCTTAGCGGGACAGGGGCTTTATGGCTACACCTTC,CASSLAGQGLYGYTF
TRBV11-2,.,TRBJ1-6,.,TGTGCCAGCAGCCTAAGCTCCTATAATTCACCCCTCCACTTT,CASSLSSYNSPLHF
TRBV5-1,TRBD1,TRBJ1-2,.,TGCGCCAGCAGCTTACAGGGGGCGGATGGCTACACCTTC,CASSLQGADGYTF
TRBV28,.,TRBJ1-1,.,TGTGCCAGCAGTTTATTCGTTCTGGTCATGAACACTGAAGCTTTCTTT,CASSLFVLVMNTEAFF
TRBV11-2,TRBD2,TRBJ2-7,.,TGTGCCAGCAGCCTGCGGGGGGAGCGATCCTACGAGCAGTACTTC,CASSLRGERSYEQYF
TRBV7-9,.,TRBJ2-5,.,TGTGCCAGCAGCTTAGGAACAGGCCAAGAGACCCAGTACTTC,CASSLGTGQETQYF
TRBV10-2,.,TRBJ2-7,.,TGCGCCAGCAAACGGGACGTTAGCTACGAGCAGTACTTC,CASKRDVSYEQYF
TRBV5-8,.,TRBJ1-5,once,TGTGCCAGCAGCTTGTCTAGGGGTGGTACCCATCAGCCCCAGCATTTT,CASSLSRGGTHQPQHF
TRBV18,.,TRBJ1-1,.,TGTGCCAGCTCACCAGAGCAGGGTGGTACTGAAGCTTTCTTT,CASSPEQGGTEAFF
TRBV7-9,TRBD2,TRBJ2-5,.,TGTGCCAGCAGCCCCCTAGCGGACCAAGAGACCCAGTACTTC,CASSPLADQETQYF
TRBV7-2,.,TRBJ2-1,.,TGTGCCAGCAGCTCAACAACAGGGAGCTCCTACAATGAGCAGTTCTTC,CASSSTTGSSYNEQFF
TRBV7-2,TRBD1,TRBJ1-2,once,TGTGCCAGCAGCCCAGGCCCGGGACAGGGAGGGTATGGCTACACCTTC,CASSPGPGQGGYGYTF
TRBV19,.,TRBJ1-2,.,TGTGCCAGTAGTCTCGGGGCTGGAAGAAACTATGGCTACACCTTC,CASSLGAGRNYGYTF
TRBV10-2,.,TRBJ2-3,.,TGCGCCAGCAGTGAGCCCAGGGGGGCAGATACGCAGTATTTT,CASSEPRGADTQYF
TRBV29-1,.,TRBJ1-2,.,TGCAGCGTGGGAACGGATGAGAACTATGGCTACACCTTC,CSVGTDENYGYTF
TRBV2,TRBD1,TRBJ2-7,.,TGTGCCAGCAGTGAATTAAGGGGACAGGGTTACGAGCAGTACTTC,CASSELRGQGYEQYF
TRBV7-2,.,TRBJ2-3,.,TGTGCCAGCAGCTTAGATCGTATGGGACCCGGGGGCTCAGATACGCAGTATTTT,CASSLDRMGPGGSDTQYF
TRBV4-2,.,TRBJ2-3,.,TGTGCCAGCAGCCAAGTCGTGTTAGCGGGCACAGATACGCAGTATTTT,CASSQVVLAGTDTQYF
TRBV6-5,TRBD1,TRBJ2-2,.,TGTGCCAGCAGACAGGGGGGAGGCGGGGAGCTGTTTTTT,CASRQGGGGELFF
TRBV19,TRBD1,TRBJ1-3,.,TGTGCCAGTAGTCCCGGTGGGACAGGGACGTTTGGAAACACCATATATTTT,CASSPGGTGTFGNTIYF
TRBV2,TRBD1,TRBJ2-7,.,TGTGCCAGCATGCCGGGACAGGGGAGGAAAGAGCAGTACTTC,CASMPGQGRKEQYF
TRBV28,TRBD2,TRBJ2-7,.,TGTGCCAGCAGGACTAGCGGGGGGGAGGAGCAGTACTTC,CASRTSGGEEQYF
TRBV28,.,TRBJ1-1,.,TGTGCCAGCAGTCGAGGGGGCACTGAAGCTTTCTTT,CASSRGGTEAFF
TRBV28,.,TRBJ2-7,once,TGTGCCAGCAGTTTACCAGGGGCCCAACCCAACGAGCAGTACTTC,CASSLPGAQPNEQYF
TRBV5-4,.,TRBJ2-2,.,TGTGCCAGCAGCCAGGGTTACACCGGGGAGCTGTTTTTT,CASSQGYTGELFF
TRBV9,.,TRBJ1-2,.,TGTGCCAGTAGCGTAGTTTCAGAACCTAACTATGGCTACACCTTC,CASSVVSEPNYGYTF
TRBV21-1,.,TRBJ2-3,.,TGTGCCAGCCTCTCCTCCCCGTCTAGCACAGATACGCAGTATTTT,CASLSSPSSTDTQYF
TRBV28,.,TRBJ1-5,.,TGTGCCAGCAGTGGGGGGAAAGCGAGCAATCAGCCCCAGCATTTT,CASSGGKASNQPQHF
TRBV7-6,TRBD1,TRBJ1-3,once,TGTGCCAGCAGCCCTAGGACAGGGGAGGGAAACACCATATATTTT,CASSPRTGEGNTIYF
TRBV4-1,TRBD2,TRBJ2-5,.,TGCGCCAGCAGAGCTCTAGCGGGAGTCCGGGAGACCCAGTACTTC,CASRALAGVRETQYF
TRBV19,.,TRBJ2-1,.,TGTGCCAGTAGCGGGAGTGGGAATGAGCAGTTCTTC,CASSGSGNEQFF